These 24 T cell receptor beta chains share one sample of origin, sequenced in a study of shared clonotypes between healthy human individuals. Produced via immunoSEQ multiplex PCR; TCRdb's table is partial and in-frame only. The table includes under 300,000 clones, 50% to 80% detected once. Sequenced material: memory CD4+ T cells sorted from blood. Subset in this sample: CD45RA-negative fraction. These TCRs come from a man aged 25-40 years in good health.

A remark on this clone: Other DNA sequences in the sample encode the same CDR3. The rearrangement joins TRBV5-6 to TRBJ1-1; unclear D gene. There are 12 residues in the CDR3. V lost 4 bases, J lost 1 base, and 5 bases lay in between. Germline CDR1 and CDR2: SGHDT and YYEEEE. The DNA of the CDR3 is TGTGCCAGCAGCCGTCGGAACACTGAAGCTTTCTTT. Translating it yields CASSRRNTEAFF.

V gene TRBV4-1 combines with J gene TRBJ2-5; 7 nucleotides match TRBD1. The CDR3 is made up of 15 amino acids. Germline trimming cut 3 bases from V and 1 base from J; bases unmatched to any gene: 5. Germline assignment: CDR1 MGHRA and CDR2 YSYEKL. The CDR3 loop reads CASSHADRVQETQYF. Written as DNA, the CDR3 is TGCGCCAGCAGCCACGCTGACAGGGTCCAAGAGACCCAGTACTTC.

This chain links TRBV11-3 with TRBJ2-1; the match to TRBD2 covers 14 bases. V lost 5 bases to trimming and J lost 15 bases; unmatched junction nucleotides: 9. The CDR3 runs to 14 residues. Germline V gives CDR1 SGHNT, CDR2 YENEEA. The CDR3 sequence is CASSPGLAGVGLFF. Written as DNA, the CDR3 is TGTGCCAGCAGCCCGGGACTAGCGGGAGTAGGTCTGTTCTTC.

This chain connects TRBV27 to TRBJ2-7; 8 bases map to TRBD2. Germline assignment: CDR1 MNHEY and CDR2 SMNVEV (reference sequence). This CDR3 contains 18 residues. With V trimmed by 5 bases and J by 1 base, 16 bases remained unmatched. The CDR3 DNA sequence: TGTGCCAGCAGTCGCCAGAATAGCGGGGCATCTTCATCCTACGAGCAGTACTTC. It specifies CASSRQNSGASSSYEQYF.

This clone has at least ten counts. The chain recombines TRBV10-1 with TRBJ1-1, with 8 nucleotides matching TRBD1. Germline loops: CDR1 WNHNN, CDR2 SYGVQD (reference sequence). V dropped 2 bases and J dropped 3; count of bases not matched to a gene: 2. This CDR3 contains 14 residues. The CDR3 region has the DNA TGCGCCAGCAGTGAGGACAGGGGACACACTGAAGCTTTCTTT. Its translation: CASSEDRGHTEAFF.

This clone occurred once. The J gene is TRBJ2-4, the V gene TRBV4-3; D is unresolved. The V gene's germline CDR1 is LGHNA and CDR2 YSLEER. Between the trimmed V and J ends, which lost 4 bases and 2 bases, there was a span of 12 bases. CDR3 length equals 15 residues. The CDR3 loop reads CASSLQRSPKNIQYF. CDR3 sequence (DNA): TGCGCCAGCAGCCTTCAAAGGAGTCCCAAAAACATTCAGTACTTC.

Only a few counts were recorded for this clone. The chain employs TRBV5-1 and TRBJ2-7; possible D gene TRBD1, 6 bases. The germline V gene has CDR1 SGHRS and CDR2 YFSETQ. The ends were cut back, 4 bases at V and 1 base at J, with 15 bases in the middle. This CDR3 is built from 15 residues. The CDR3 region has the DNA TGCGCCAGCAGCACGACAGGACGCCGATCCTACGAGCAGTACTTC. It codes for CASSTTGRRSYEQYF.

The V and J genes are TRBV10-3 and TRBJ2-7, with D possibly called TRBD1 or TRBD2 (6 bases each). The V end was cut by 4 bases, the J end by 6 bases, with 16 bases between. Germline V lookup: CDR1 ENHRY, CDR2 SYGVKD. There are 14 residues in the CDR3. CDR3 region: CAISGQALGGEQYF. CDR3 DNA sequence: TGTGCCATCAGTGGACAGGCCCTCGGGGGCGAGCAGTACTTC.

CDR3 region: CASSTSRRMGADGSYNEQFF. The CDR3 DNA reads TGTGCCAGTAGTACGTCACGGCGGATGGGTGCGGATGGCTCCTACAATGAGCAGTTCTTC. The chain joins TRBV19 to TRBJ2-1; D is ambiguous. The germline V gene encodes CDR1 LNHDA and CDR2 SQIVND (reference sequence). With 4 bases removed from V and 0 bases from J, the gap between germline ends came to 25 bases. There are 20 residues in the CDR3.

V and J are TRBV7-2 and TRBJ1-4, with TRBD1 matching over 8 bases. After removal of 3 bases from V and 10 bases from J, the junction contained 1 base not matched to a gene. The CDR3 is made up of 12 amino acids. Germline V gene lookup returns CDR1 SGHTA and CDR2 FQGNSA. CDR3 in DNA: TGTGCCAGCAGCTTCGACAGGGGAAAACTGTTTTTT. It is translated as CASSFDRGKLFF. The full variable domain, its missing parts supplied by reference TRBV7-2 and TRBJ1-4, is GAGVSQSPSNKVTEKGKDVELRCDPISGHTALYWYRQSLGQGLEFLIYFQGNSAPDKSGLPSDRFSAERTGGSVSTLTIQRTQQEDSAVYLCASSFDRGKLFFGSGTQLSVL.

The chain recombines TRBV2 with TRBJ1-4; D is unclear. CDR1 is SNHLY and CDR2 is FYNNEI in the germline V gene. The CDR3 covers 13 residues. Trimming took 4 bases from V and 7 from J, leaving 10 bases between them. The CDR3 DNA is TGTGCCAGCAGTGGCCAGATGATTGAAAAACTGTTTTTT. Its protein is CASSGQMIEKLFF.

The CDR3 sequence: CARNSGQETQYF. DNA for the CDR3: TGTGCCAGAAACAGTGGACAAGAGACCCAGTACTTC. This sequence joins TRBV2 and TRBJ2-5, with D hard to call. The CDR3 contains 12 residues. V was clipped by 9 bases and J by 2 bases, with 10 bases between them. In germline, CDR1 is SNHLY, CDR2 FYNNEI.

J is TRBJ1-5 and V is TRBV18, with 9 positions matching TRBD1. Trimming took 1 base from V and 7 from J; bases not matched to a gene: 5. The CDR3 is 15 amino acids. Germline values: CDR1 KGHSH, CDR2 LQKENI. The CDR3 DNA follows: TGTGCCAGCTCACCACTCGGGACAGGGAACCAGCCCCAGCATTTT. Translated: CASSPLGTGNQPQHF. Full variable domain (rest looked up from reference TRBV18 and TRBJ1-5): NAGVMQNPRHLVRRRGQEARLRCSPMKGHSHVYWYRQLPEEGLKFMVYLQKENIIDESGMPKERFSAEFPKEGPSILRIQQVVRGDSAAYFCASSPLGTGNQPQHFGDGTRLSIL.

The rearrangement uses TRBV28 and TRBJ1-1; unclear D gene. Germline CDR1 is MDHEN and CDR2 is SYDVKM. CDR3 size: 15 residues. The V and J ends lost 4 bases and 1 base respectively, with 13 bases between them. CDR3 DNA: TGTGCCAGCAGTTGGGGAGACCACACGAACACTGAAGCTTTCTTT. As protein: CASSWGDHTNTEAFF.

This clone was counted a few times. This chain connects TRBV29-1 to TRBJ1-2, with D hard to call. The CDR3 contains 12 residues. The germline V gene has CDR1 SQVTM and CDR2 ANQGSEA. The V gene lost 5 bases and the J gene lost 3 bases, with 10 bases spanning the gap. This chain's CDR3 is CSVTDSHYGYTF. CDR3 nucleotides: TGCAGCGTTACGGACTCCCACTATGGCTACACCTTC.

V usage is TRBV7-9 and J usage is TRBJ2-2, with D hard to call. CDR1 and CDR2 (germline): SEHNR, FQNEAQ (reference sequence). V was trimmed by 6 bases and J by 7 bases, leaving 12 bases between them. The CDR3 has 13 residues. CDR3: CASSSVRSGELFF. For the CDR3, the DNA is TGTGCCAGCAGTTCCGTGAGGAGCGGGGAGCTGTTTTTT.

DNA for the CDR3: TGTGCCAGTTCTTGGCTAGCGGAAGAGACCCAGTACTTC. Protein: CASSWLAEETQYF. The chain links TRBV19 to TRBJ2-5; 7 nucleotides match TRBD2. CDR3 length equals 13 residues. Germline CDR1 and CDR2: LNHDA and SQIVND (reference sequence). The ends lost 8 bases at V and 3 bases at J; junction bases unmatched: 6.

The chain employs TRBV7-2 and TRBJ2-5, with 13 bases matching TRBD2. The CDR3 has 19 amino acids. CDR1 is SGHTA and CDR2 is FQGNSA in the germline V gene. Trimming removed 4 bases from V and 4 bases from J; junction bases left unmatched: 15. The CDR3 sequence: CASSSLGLAGRSGRETQYF. The CDR3 region has the DNA TGTGCCAGCAGCTCTCTGGGACTAGCGGGACGATCGGGACGAGAGACCCAGTACTTC.

This clone showed up just a few times. V and J are TRBV28 and TRBJ1-2, with D unresolved. Germline V gives CDR1 MDHEN, CDR2 SYDVKM. Trimming pared 6 bases from V and 7 bases from J, leaving 9 bases between. The length of the CDR3 is 11 residues. Here the CDR3 DNA reads TGTGCCAGCAGGCGCTCTGGTGGCTACACCTTC. Encoded protein: CASRRSGGYTF.

The chain links TRBV19 to TRBJ2-1, with D hard to call. With 5 bases removed from V and 4 bases from J, the gap between germline ends came to 15 bases. Germline V lookup: CDR1 LNHDA, CDR2 SQIVND (reference sequence). This CDR3 comprises 15 residues. CDR3 loop: CASSLKFQQYNEQFF. As DNA, the CDR3 is TGTGCCAGTAGTTTAAAGTTCCAGCAGTACAATGAGCAGTTCTTC. The full variable domain, its missing parts supplied by reference TRBV19 and TRBJ2-1, is DGGITQSPKYLFRKEGQNVTLSCEQNLNHDAMYWYRQDPGQGLRLIYYSQIVNDFQKGDIAEGYSVSREKKESFPLTVTSAQKNPTAFYLCASSLKFQQYNEQFFGPGTRLTVL.

As to this clone: This specimen includes other DNA sequences encoding the same CDR3. The rearrangement joins TRBV7-2 to TRBJ1-1, with D tentatively TRBD1 (5 bases). V gave up 5 bases and J gave up 1 base, with 8 bases separating them. The CDR3 runs 13 residues. Germline lookup yields CDR1 SGHTA and CDR2 FQGNSA. CDR3 DNA sequence: TGTGCCAGCAGCCCCGGACAGAACACTGAAGCTTTCTTT. This codes for CASSPGQNTEAFF.

This clone appeared once. The CDR3 sequence is CASSPGTGPPADTQYF. In DNA form, the CDR3 reads TGCGCCAGCAGTCCCGGGACAGGCCCGCCTGCAGATACGCAGTATTTT. The rearrangement uses TRBV10-1 and TRBJ2-3; 8 bases line up with TRBD1. J lost 4 bases, V lost 5 bases, and 11 bases had no gene match. This CDR3 comprises 16 residues. Germline-derived CDR1 and CDR2 are WNHNN and SYGVQD (reference sequence).

This clone was detected only a few times. V and J are TRBV20-1 and TRBJ2-1; TRBD2 agrees at 8 bases. CDR1 is DFQATT and CDR2 is SNEGSKA in the germline V gene (reference sequence). The CDR3 spans 11 residues. V was pared by 5 bases and J by 9 bases, with 3 bases of the junction left unmatched. Written as DNA, the CDR3 is TGCAGTGCTTTCCTAGCGGGTGAGCAGTTCTTC. As protein: CSAFLAGEQFF.

The genes are TRBV7-8 and TRBJ2-7; 10 nucleotides line up with TRBD2. Germline V gene sequence: CDR1 SGHVS, CDR2 FQNEAQ. With 4 bases clipped from V and 0 bases from J, the junction kept 12 bases outside the gene matches. This CDR3 has 18 residues. The CDR3 sequence: CASSSPPRVAGGSYEQYF. DNA of the CDR3: TGTGCCAGCAGCTCCCCCCCTAGGGTAGCGGGAGGCTCCTACGAGCAGTACTTC.